The sequence of this TCR beta chain was determined in a study of blood T cell repertoires in COVID-19. Whole-study context: COVID-19 samples, acute and convalescent, were from the United States, Italy and Spain. PBMCs, B-cell-depleted T cells, or T cells were the source of the cDNA or gDNA that made up the material.

Authors' processing steps: The authors estimated nucleated cell counts from reference gene primer amplification. Generated by immunoSEQ multiplex PCR, the TCRdb table keeps only in-frame clones and is missing some. D and trimming come from the DNA, and the V and J calls and clone size come from that table. The repertoire has approximately 190,000 clones, roughly three quarters of them found once; the top ten carry around 15%. The CDR3 is made up of 17 amino acids. Trimming left V 3 bases short and J 0 bases short, with 15 bases between. The germline V gene has CDR1 LNHDA and CDR2 SQIVND (reference sequence). This clone was counted between two and nine times.

The rearrangement joins TRBV19 to TRBJ1-5; maybe TRBD1 (6 bases). The sample taken for sequencing was peripheral blood. The receptor was isolated from a man aged 60 to 75 with active or convalescent COVID-19. In DNA, the CDR3 is TGTGCCAGTAGTATCTCCGGACAGACTTATAGCAATCAGCCCCAGCATTTT. Translating it yields CASSISGQTYSNQPQHF.